Here is one T cell receptor beta chain with its context. The antigen is unknown. Antigen-specific CD4+ T cells expanded by the ViraFEST assay with viral peptide pools were then sequenced. The authors isolated CD4+ T cells after 10 days of culture. Vaccine recipients lacked prior SARS-CoV-2 infection and had negative nucleocapsid antibodies. In culture with 10 IU/ml IL-2 and around 10 ug/ml peptides, PBMC were grown at 1.5 million to 2 million per well. The authors exchanged half the medium for IL-2 medium on days 3 and 7. Germline V gene lookup returns CDR1 SGHRS and CDR2 YFSETQ. This CDR3 contains 14 residues. V was pared by 2 bases and J by 5 bases, with 13 bases between. Only in-frame clones appear in the TCRdb table, and some are missing; sequencing was by immunoSEQ multiplex PCR. The sample shows about 73,000 clones, 60% to 85% of them seen only once. This entry belongs to a study of vaccination effects on CD4 cells after COVID-19.

The TCR originated in a human donor who received a COVID-19 vaccine. This specimen was CD4+ T cells from PBMCs cultured with SARS-CoV-2 spike peptides, taken before COVID-19 vaccination. J is TRBJ1-1 and V is TRBV5-1; weak D call: TRBD1 (5 bases). This CDR3 is CASSFGGGGTEAFF. CDR3 DNA: TGCGCCAGCAGCTTTGGGGGAGGAGGGACTGAAGCTTTCTTT.